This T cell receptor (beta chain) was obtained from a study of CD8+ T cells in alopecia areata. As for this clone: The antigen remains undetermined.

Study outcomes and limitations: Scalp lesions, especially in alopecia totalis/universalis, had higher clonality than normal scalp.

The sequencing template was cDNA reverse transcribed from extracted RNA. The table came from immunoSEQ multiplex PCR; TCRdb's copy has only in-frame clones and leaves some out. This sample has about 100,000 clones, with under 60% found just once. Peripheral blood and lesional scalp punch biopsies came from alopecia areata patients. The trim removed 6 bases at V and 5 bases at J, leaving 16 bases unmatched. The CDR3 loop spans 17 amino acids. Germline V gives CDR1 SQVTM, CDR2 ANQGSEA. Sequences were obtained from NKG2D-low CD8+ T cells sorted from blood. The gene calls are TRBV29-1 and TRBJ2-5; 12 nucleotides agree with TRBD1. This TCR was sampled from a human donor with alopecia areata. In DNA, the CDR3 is TGCAGCGTAGACGGGACAGGGGGCGCGAGGATACCGGAGACCCAGTACTTC. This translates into CSVDGTGGARIPETQYF.